These 23 T cell receptor beta chains originate from one sample sequenced in a study of cytomegalovirus exposure and HLA in healthy donors. Amplification used 60 Vbeta primers and 13 Jbeta primers. Profiled with immunoSEQ multiplex PCR; TCRdb holds only in-frame clones, not every one. The sample has about 73,000 clones; 75% are singletons. The sample taken for sequencing was PBMCs. The receptor source for this set is a man between 70 and 80 years old in good health and CMV-seronegative.

This clone was detected only a few times. The chain has TRBV7-2 and TRBJ1-1; possibly TRBD1 for D (5 bases). This CDR3 has 14 residues. V shed 4 bases and J shed 2 bases, with 11 bases lying between them. CDR1 is SGHTA and CDR2 is FQGNSA in the germline V gene. CDR3 residues: CASSSRRVNTEAFF. The DNA for the CDR3 is TGTGCCAGCAGCTCACGCAGGGTCAACACTGAAGCTTTCTTT. Based on the CDR3 plus reference TRBV7-2 and TRBJ1-1, the full variable domain is GAGVSQSPSNKVTEKGKDVELRCDPISGHTALYWYRQSLGQGLEFLIYFQGNSAPDKSGLPSDRFSAERTGGSVSTLTIQRTQQEDSAVYLCASSSRRVNTEAFFGQGTRLTVV.

The chain couples TRBV2 to TRBJ2-3, with TRBD1 as a possible D gene (6 bases). V was clipped by 4 bases and J by 2 bases, with 13 bases between them. The CDR3 contains 15 residues. CDR1 is SNHLY, CDR2 FYNNEI, per germline. CDR3 loop: CASSGFGQSTDTQYF. CDR3 nucleotides: TGTGCCAGCAGTGGATTTGGACAGTCCACAGATACGCAGTATTTT.

The chain couples TRBV10-3 to TRBJ2-5, with a tentative D call TRBD2 (5 bases). This CDR3 comprises 14 residues. With 4 bases removed from V and 5 bases from J, the gap between germline ends came to 14 bases. Germline V gives CDR1 ENHRY, CDR2 SYGVKD. The chain's CDR3 is CAISGRASSETQYF. The CDR3 region has the DNA TGTGCCATCAGTGGCCGTGCTAGCTCGGAGACCCAGTACTTC.

The chain combines TRBV2 with TRBJ1-6, with TRBD1 identical over 10 bases. With 4 bases clipped from V and 7 bases from J, the junction kept 4 bases outside the gene matches. Germline-derived CDR1 and CDR2 are SNHLY and FYNNEI. This CDR3 has 15 residues. CDR3 in amino acids: CASSGDRGSNSPLHF. The CDR3 nucleotides read TGTGCCAGCAGTGGGGACAGGGGATCGAATTCACCCCTCCACTTT.

This chain links TRBV10-1 with TRBJ2-1; the match to TRBD1 covers 11 bases. J gave up 7 bases and V 3 bases, and 5 bases lay outside the gene matches. CDR1 and CDR2 (germline): WNHNN, SYGVQD (reference sequence). This CDR3 contains 15 residues. The CDR3 coding sequence is TGCGCCAGCAGTGAAGGACAGGGGGCGAGGAATGAGCAGTTCTTC. This encodes CASSEGQGARNEQFF.

This clone was observed a single time. V and J are TRBV30 and TRBJ2-3; tentative D call: TRBD2 (5 bases). Between the trimmed V and J ends, which lost 0 bases and 6 bases, there was a span of 16 bases. The CDR3 loop spans 15 amino acids. CDR1 GTSNPN and CDR2 SVGIG come from the germline V gene (reference sequence). The CDR3 region is CAWSVPPDVADTQYF. The CDR3 bases are TGTGCCTGGAGTGTACCCCCCGACGTAGCGGATACGCAGTATTTT.

The chain has TRBV4-1 and TRBJ2-1; TRBD2 is a possible D gene (6 bases). Per germline, CDR1 MGHRA and CDR2 YSYEKL. CDR3 length: 15 amino acids. V was trimmed by 5 bases and J by 3 bases, leaving 14 bases between them. The CDR3 DNA follows: TGCGCCAGCAGCGAACGACTAGGCTACTACAATGAGCAGTTCTTC. Amino acids: CASSERLGYYNEQFF.

The chain is built from TRBV28 and TRBJ1-5; no reliable D call. CDR1 is MDHEN, CDR2 SYDVKM, per germline. The CDR3 covers 14 residues. V was shortened by 5 bases and J by 0 bases, with 8 bases between the two germline ends. DNA of the CDR3: TGTGCCAGCAGTGGTCACGGTAGCAATCAGCCCCAGCATTTT. This encodes CASSGHGSNQPQHF.

V is TRBV19 and J is TRBJ2-2, with TRBD1 as a possible D gene (5 bases). The CDR3 runs 15 residues. V dropped 3 bases and J dropped 3 bases, with 11 bases sitting between them. CDR1 and CDR2 (germline): LNHDA, SQIVND (reference sequence). The CDR3 DNA reads TGTGCCAGTAGTATGGCCCAGGGATACACCGGGGAGCTGTTTTTT. It specifies CASSMAQGYTGELFF.

The J gene is TRBJ2-7, the V gene TRBV7-9, with TRBD2 matching over 10 bases. CDR3 size: 16 residues. Germline-derived CDR1 and CDR2 are SEHNR and FQNEAQ (reference sequence). The V gene end was trimmed by 0 bases and the J gene end by 7 bases; junction bases not matched to a gene: 9. CDR3 region: CASSLALGLAVEEQYF. CDR3 DNA sequence: TGTGCCAGCAGCTTAGCGTTAGGACTAGCGGTAGAAGAGCAGTACTTC.

This clone appeared a few times. V usage is TRBV6-6 and J usage is TRBJ1-3; 7 nucleotides agree with TRBD1. Germline CDR1 and CDR2: MNHNY and SVGAGI (reference sequence). The CDR3 covers 15 residues. The V gene end was trimmed by 2 bases and the J gene end by 2 bases; junction bases not matched to a gene: 3. Written as DNA, the CDR3 is TGTGCCAGCAGTTACGTAACAGGGGCTGGAAACACCATATATTTT. It codes for CASSYVTGAGNTIYF.

Worth noting for this clone: The final CDR3 position lacks the conserved phenylalanine or tryptophan, pointing to a likely read error. V and J are TRBV9 and TRBJ1-1, with a possible D match to TRBD1 (5 bases). The CDR3 contains 15 residues. Trimming pared 0 bases from V and 1 base from J, leaving 10 bases between. Per germline, CDR1 SGDLS and CDR2 YYNGEE. Written as DNA, the CDR3 is TGTGCCAGCAGCGTAGGTCCAGGGTCGAACACTGAAGCTTTCCTT. Protein sequence: CASSVGPGSNTEAFL.

The V gene is TRBV5-1, the J gene TRBJ2-5; TRBD2 agrees at 9 bases. V trimming: 7 bases; J trimming: 0 bases; junction bases outside the gene matches: 7. The CDR3 totals 15 residues. Germline V CDR1 and CDR2: SGHRS, YFSETQ. The DNA of the CDR3 is TGCGCCAGCGGGACTAGCAGCTCGTACCAAGAGACCCAGTACTTC. Its protein product is CASGTSSSYQETQYF.

The J gene is TRBJ2-3, the V gene TRBV30; D remains ambiguous. There are 12 residues in the CDR3. V was pared by 0 bases and J by 5 bases, with 6 bases between. Per germline, CDR1 GTSNPN and CDR2 SVGIG (reference sequence). CDR3 residues: CAWSVLGDTQYF. In nucleotides, the CDR3 is TGTGCCTGGAGTGTACTCGGAGATACGCAGTATTTT.

The gene calls are TRBV5-1 and TRBJ2-1, with D unclear. There are 15 residues in the CDR3. The V end was cut by 0 bases, the J end by 9 bases, with 16 bases between. Germline V gene data show CDR1 as SGHRS and CDR2 as YFSETQ. Here the CDR3 DNA reads TGCGCCAGCAGCTTGGATGCGACTGCTTTGGGTGAGCAGTTCTTC. Its translation: CASSLDATALGEQFF.

This chain uses TRBV19 with TRBJ2-1; 12 bases agree with TRBD2. V shed 5 bases, J shed 8 bases, and the junction held 22 bases outside the gene matches. The CDR3 is made up of 20 amino acids. From germline, CDR1 is LNHDA and CDR2 SQIVND (reference sequence). CDR3 sequence reads: CASSPGGRTSGNRGRYEQFF. The DNA of the CDR3 is TGTGCCAGTAGTCCGGGGGGGAGGACTAGCGGGAACCGGGGTCGGTATGAGCAGTTCTTC.

This clone has just one count. The chain couples TRBV11-2 to TRBJ1-1; D call uncertain. V was trimmed by 6 bases and J by 0 bases, leaving 8 bases between them. The CDR3 covers 13 residues. Per the germline V gene, CDR1 is SGHAT and CDR2 is FQNNGV. This CDR3 reads CASSLLLNTEAFF. CDR3 bases: TGTGCCAGCAGTTTACTATTGAACACTGAAGCTTTCTTT.

This chain uses TRBV9 with TRBJ2-5, with D maybe TRBD2 (6 bases). Matching the DNA end better, TRBJ2-7 makes the J call doubtful. The CDR3 runs 15 residues. Germline assignment: CDR1 SGDLS and CDR2 YYNGEE. The DNA for the CDR3 is TGTGCCAGCAGCCCAGGGACTCCCCTCTCCTACGAGCAGTACTTC. It codes for CASSPGTPLSYEQYF.

The chain recombines TRBV28 with TRBJ2-4, with D maybe TRBD2 (5 bases). CDR1 MDHEN and CDR2 SYDVKM come from the germline V gene. This CDR3 contains 18 residues. V lost 1 base and J 1 base, leaving 17 bases between the germline ends. CDR3 loop: CASSLYGPGTGAKNIQYF. The CDR3 coding sequence is TGTGCCAGCAGTTTATACGGGCCGGGCACGGGGGCCAAAAACATTCAGTACTTC.

The chain employs TRBV25-1 and TRBJ2-7; 8 bases match TRBD1. J was trimmed by 0 bases and V by 4 bases; bases with no gene match: 8. Germline V gene sequence: CDR1 MGHDK, CDR2 SYGVNS. The CDR3 extends over 16 amino acids. CDR3 protein: CASSGTGTGVSYEQYF. The CDR3 region has the DNA TGTGCCAGCAGTGGCACCGGGACAGGAGTCTCCTACGAGCAGTACTTC.

This chain joins TRBV6-6 and TRBJ2-3, with no clear D. Looked up from germline, CDR1 is MNHNY and CDR2 is SVGAGI (reference sequence). Trimming pared 4 bases from V and 4 bases from J, leaving 6 bases between. This CDR3 has 12 amino acids. The CDR3 DNA sequence: TGTGCCAGCAGTTCCCCCGCAGATACGCAGTATTTT. Translated, it gives CASSSPADTQYF.

V usage is TRBV6-4 and J usage is TRBJ2-3, with D perhaps matching TRBD1 (5 bases). The length of the CDR3 is 14 residues. Trimming left V 0 bases short and J 4 bases short, with 8 bases between. Germline V gene data show CDR1 as MRHNA and CDR2 as SNTAGT. CDR3 in DNA: TGTGCCAGCAGTGACTCAGGGGTGGCAGATACGCAGTATTTT. This sequence encodes CASSDSGVADTQYF.

This clone was seen only a few times. The chain employs TRBV13 and TRBJ2-7, with D possibly being TRBD2 (5 bases). Per germline, CDR1 PRHDT and CDR2 FYEKMQ (reference sequence). CDR3 length equals 15 residues. Trimming stripped 2 bases from V and 5 bases from J, with 16 bases between. This CDR3 reads CASSLFGIRSNEQYF. The CDR3 region has the DNA TGTGCCAGCAGCTTATTCGGGATCAGGTCAAACGAGCAGTACTTC.